The 5 T cell receptor beta chains presented below share a single source sample, sequenced in a study of vaccination and CD4 T cells after COVID-19. These receptors' antigens are unknown. As to treatment: roughly ten-day PBMC culture with coronavirus spike peptide pools or control peptides (ViraFEST assay). The unexposed donor provided CD4+ T cells, which were taken before the COVID-19 pandemic (2011-2018). Sequence data for DNA of cultured CD4+ T cells were generated by the Oncomine TCR Beta short-read assay. The source of extracted genomic DNA was cultured CD4+ T cells. TCRdb reprocessed the PCR reads via MiXCR and lists one record per CDR3 protein. The table lists about 9,300 distinct CDR3 sequences, less than 40% of them singletons. Material: CD4+ T cells from blood, cultured in vitro. These receptors all come from a human donor in good health.

Turning to this clonotype: At one boundary the junction diverges from the germline segment, which might be a read error. The J gene is TRBJ2-1, the V gene TRBV15, with D perhaps TRBD1 or TRBD2 (6 bases each). Germline lookup yields CDR1 LNHNV and CDR2 YYDKDF (reference sequence). The CDR3 totals 15 residues. CDR3 sequence reads: CATSRVLGGYDEQFF. CDR3 nucleotides: TGTGCCACCAGCAGAGTCTTGGGGGGCTACGATGAGCAGTTCTTC. Full variable domain (missing parts from reference TRBV15 and TRBJ2-1): DAMVIQNPRYQVTQFGKPVTLSCSQTLNHNVMYWYQQKSSQAPKLLFHYYDKDFNNEADTPDNFQSRRPNTSFCFLDIRSPGLGDTAMYLCATSRVLGGYDEQFFGPGTRLTVL.

V gene TRBV6-2 or TRBV6-3 combines with J gene TRBJ2-4; D may be TRBD1 or TRBD2 (5 bases each). The germline CDR1 and CDR2 sequences are MNHEY and SVGEGT. This CDR3 contains 14 residues. V was cut by 2 bases and J by 8 bases, with 13 bases left in between. Here the CDR3 DNA reads TGTGCCAGCAGTTACAACGAGGGGTCGGACATTCAGTACTTC. Amino acid sequence: CASSYNEGSDIQYF.

The chain links TRBV6-1 to TRBJ1-6, with D possibly matching TRBD1 (6 bases). This CDR3 is 14 amino acids long. Trimming removed 7 bases from V and 5 bases from J, with 12 bases in between. Germline assignment: CDR1 MNHNS and CDR2 SASEGT. The CDR3 region has the DNA TGTGCCAGCAAGCCGGGACATAATAATTCACCCCTCCACTTT. Translated: CASKPGHNNSPLHF.

The chain links TRBV6-1 to TRBJ2-1; 7 positions match TRBD2. This CDR3 has 16 amino acids. Germline-derived CDR1 and CDR2 are MNHNS and SASEGT. After removal of 6 bases from V and 6 bases from J, the junction contained 14 bases not matched to a gene. CDR3 protein: CASSWWLAALSNEQFF. The CDR3 bases are TGTGCCAGCAGCTGGTGGCTAGCGGCTCTGAGCAATGAGCAGTTCTTC.

This clonotype has just a few counts. The chain uses TRBV6-4 and TRBJ2-3; 12 nucleotides agree with TRBD1. Trimming removed 4 bases from V and 6 bases from J; junction bases left unmatched: 2. The CDR3 has 14 amino acids. Germline CDR1 is MRHNA and CDR2 is SNTAGT. This chain's CDR3 is CASSAGTGGDTQYF. DNA for the CDR3: TGTGCCAGCAGTGCCGGGACAGGGGGCGATACGCAGTATTTT.